Each of the 8 T cell receptor beta chains below was sequenced from the same sample in a study of blood T cell repertoires in COVID-19. TCRdb's table, derived via immunoSEQ multiplex PCR, lists solely in-frame clones and lacks some. The sample records around 190,000 clones, around 85% being singletons. Sequenced: peripheral blood. The receptors derive from a man aged 30 to 39 with acute or convalescent COVID-19.

This chain connects TRBV11-2 to TRBJ1-2; weak D call: TRBD1 (6 bases). The CDR3 extends over 15 amino acids. Germline V CDR1 and CDR2: SGHAT, FQNNGV. V was cut by 6 bases and J by 8 bases, with 22 bases left in between. The CDR3 bases are TGTGCCAGCAGGGATCCGGGACAAGCCCGGGGAGGCTACACCTTC. Protein sequence: CASRDPGQARGGYTF.

The chain recombines TRBV7-9 with TRBJ1-4, with 8 bases fitting TRBD1. The CDR3 runs 15 residues. The V and J ends lost 5 bases and 7 bases, in that order; junction bases with no gene match: 9. Germline CDR1 SEHNR, CDR2 FQNEAQ (reference sequence). DNA of the CDR3: TGTGCCAGCAGCCCTGGACAGGGATTGCTTGAAAAACTGTTTTTT. Protein: CASSPGQGLLEKLFF.

V and J are TRBV6-5 and TRBJ2-7, with TRBD2 matching over 10 bases. CDR3 length equals 15 residues. Losses at the gene ends were 7 bases for V and 1 base for J; bases not matched to a gene: 7. Germline loops: CDR1 MNHEY, CDR2 SVGAGI. DNA for the CDR3: TGTGCCAGCAACTCATGGACTAGCGGTTCCTACGAGCAGTACTTC. Translating it yields CASNSWTSGSYEQYF.

This rearrangement joins TRBV2 to TRBJ2-5, with 8 bases matching TRBD2. The CDR3 spans 15 residues. V gave up 5 bases and J gave up 4 bases; unmatched junction bases: 9. CDR1 is SNHLY and CDR2 is FYNNEI in the germline V gene. CDR3 in amino acids: CASSRLAAGGETQYF. CDR3 nucleotides: TGTGCCAGCAGTCGTCTAGCGGCGGGGGGAGAGACCCAGTACTTC.

The chain carries TRBV28 and TRBJ1-5, with D perhaps matching TRBD1 (5 bases). Trimming took off 7 bases at V and 6 bases at J, with 10 bases between the two ends. Germline V gives CDR1 MDHEN, CDR2 SYDVKM. The CDR3 has 12 residues. CDR3 sequence (DNA): TGTGCCAGCAAGGGCAGGGCTCAGCCCCAGCATTTT. Translation gives CASKGRAQPQHF.

The chain carries TRBV19 and TRBJ1-5; 7 nucleotides agree with TRBD1. The germline gives CDR1 LNHDA, CDR2 SQIVND (reference sequence). This CDR3 comprises 15 residues. The ends lost 7 bases at V and 2 bases at J; junction bases unmatched: 8. The DNA of the CDR3 is TGTGCCAGTATCAAAGACAGGGCTGGCAATCAGCCCCAGCATTTT. Protein sequence: CASIKDRAGNQPQHF.

The chain joins TRBV6-5 to TRBJ2-1, with 7 bases lining up with TRBD2. Trimming cost V 10 bases and J 9 bases; bases outside gene matches: 12. The CDR3 has 13 amino acids. Germline loops: CDR1 MNHEY, CDR2 SVGAGI. The CDR3 sequence is CATLLAGATEQFF. CDR3 nucleotides: TGTGCCACTTTACTGGCGGGAGCTACTGAGCAGTTCTTC.

The chain joins TRBV6-1 to TRBJ1-3, with D tentatively TRBD1 (5 bases). CDR1 and CDR2 from the germline V gene are MNHNS and SASEGT. V was shortened by 3 bases and J by 2 bases, with 11 bases between the two germline ends. This CDR3 has 15 amino acids. In DNA form, the CDR3 reads TGTGCCAGCAGTGACGGACACTCAACTGGAAACACCATATATTTT. Translating gives CASSDGHSTGNTIYF.